This T cell receptor (beta chain) was recovered during a study of cytomegalovirus exposure and HLA in healthy donors. For the study at large: It was reported in a later analysis that the same platform had been used for the roughly 130 validation repertoires as for the 666 first-cohort repertoires. Whole-study results and caveats: The majority of TCR sequences were rare, yet some public TCRs appeared in many donors. The study put under 200 TCR beta chains on its list as cytomegalovirus-associated.

The germline V gene has CDR1 LGHNA and CDR2 YNFKEQ. The V and J ends lost 3 bases and 9 bases, in that order; junction bases with no gene match: 3. The CDR3 has 13 amino acids. As concerns this clone: Its antigen remains unidentified.

Assay: immunoSEQ multiplex PCR; the TCRdb copy retains only in-frame clones and omits some. Of about 56,000 clones in the sample, just over 90% were seen once. The rearrangement joins TRBV4-2 to TRBJ1-5; 9 bases line up with TRBD1. The TCR sequence derives from a young woman in good health and CMV-seropositive. The sample consisted of PBMCs. The CDR3 protein is CASSQDRGRPQHF. CDR3 DNA sequence: TGTGCCAGCAGCCAGGACAGGGGCCGGCCCCAGCATTTT.